This T cell receptor (beta chain) was profiled in a study of T cells in Graves' hyperthyroidism and ophthalmopathy. The CDR3 contains 15 residues. J was trimmed by 0 bases and V by 6 bases; bases with no gene match: 5. CDR1 is KGHSH, CDR2 LQKENI, per germline. It was RNA transcripts that yielded the amplified TCR beta CDR3 regions. A first-round RT-PCR of the TCR CDR3 used the HTBI primer set. TCRdb processed the multiplex PCR reads anew with MiXCR; each CDR3 protein has one entry. Of hundreds of thousands of distinct CDR3 sequences listed, about 20% were seen once; the top ten hold 45% to 55%. The origin of this receptor is a woman in her 70s with Graves' ophthalmopathy. The chain employs TRBV18 and TRBJ1-3; 7 bases align to TRBD1. Sequenced: blood. The chain's CDR3 is CASSLQGHSGNTIYF. CDR3 in DNA: TGTGCCAGCTCGCTACAGGGGCACTCTGGAAACACCATATATTTT.